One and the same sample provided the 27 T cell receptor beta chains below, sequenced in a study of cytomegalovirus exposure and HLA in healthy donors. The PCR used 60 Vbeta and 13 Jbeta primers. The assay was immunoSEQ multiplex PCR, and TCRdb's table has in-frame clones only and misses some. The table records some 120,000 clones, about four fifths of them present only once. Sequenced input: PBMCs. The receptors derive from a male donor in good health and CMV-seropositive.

The CDR3 protein is CASSRRGLAEQETQYF. The DNA of the CDR3 is TGTGCCAGCAGTCGACGGGGGTTAGCGGAACAAGAGACCCAGTACTTC. The rearrangement links TRBV6-6 to TRBJ2-5, with a tentative D call TRBD2 (6 bases). The ends were cut back, 5 bases at V and 2 bases at J, with 18 bases in the middle. From germline, CDR1 is MNHNY and CDR2 SVGAGI (reference sequence). CDR3 length equals 16 residues.

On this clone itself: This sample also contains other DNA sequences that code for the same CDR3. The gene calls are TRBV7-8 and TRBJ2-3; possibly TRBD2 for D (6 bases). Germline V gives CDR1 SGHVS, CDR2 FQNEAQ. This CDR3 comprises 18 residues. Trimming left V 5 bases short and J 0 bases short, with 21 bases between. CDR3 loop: CASSPLRWEVTSTDTQYF. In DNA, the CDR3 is TGTGCCAGCAGCCCTCTTAGATGGGAGGTTACTAGCACAGATACGCAGTATTTT.

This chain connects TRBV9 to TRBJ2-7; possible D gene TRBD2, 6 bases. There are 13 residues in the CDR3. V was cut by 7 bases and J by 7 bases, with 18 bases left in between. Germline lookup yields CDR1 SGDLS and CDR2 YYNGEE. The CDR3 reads CASGRTRDREQYF. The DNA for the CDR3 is TGTGCCAGCGGGAGGACGAGGGATCGAGAGCAGTACTTC.

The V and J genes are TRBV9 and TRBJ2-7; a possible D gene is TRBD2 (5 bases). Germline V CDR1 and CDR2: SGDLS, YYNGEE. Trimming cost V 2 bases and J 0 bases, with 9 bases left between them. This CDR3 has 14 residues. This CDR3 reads CASSVEGVSYEQYF. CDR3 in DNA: TGTGCCAGCAGCGTTGAGGGAGTCTCCTACGAGCAGTACTTC. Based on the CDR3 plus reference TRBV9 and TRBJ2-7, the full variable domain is DSGVTQTPKHLITATGQRVTLRCSPRSGDLSVYWYQQSLDQGLQFLIQYYNGEERAKGNILERFSAQQFPDLHSELNLSSLELGDSALYFCASSVEGVSYEQYFGPGTRLTVT.

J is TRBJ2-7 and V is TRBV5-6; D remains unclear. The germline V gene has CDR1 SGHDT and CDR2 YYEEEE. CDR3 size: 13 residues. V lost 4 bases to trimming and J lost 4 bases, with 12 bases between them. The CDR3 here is CASSLFSGYEQYF. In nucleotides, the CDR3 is TGTGCCAGCAGCCTATTCTCCGGGTACGAGCAGTACTTC.

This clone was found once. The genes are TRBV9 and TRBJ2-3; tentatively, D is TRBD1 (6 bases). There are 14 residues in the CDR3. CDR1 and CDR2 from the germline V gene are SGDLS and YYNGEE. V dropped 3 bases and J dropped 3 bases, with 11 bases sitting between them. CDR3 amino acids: CASSGGGRTDTQYF. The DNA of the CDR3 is TGTGCCAGCAGCGGAGGGGGTAGGACAGATACGCAGTATTTT.

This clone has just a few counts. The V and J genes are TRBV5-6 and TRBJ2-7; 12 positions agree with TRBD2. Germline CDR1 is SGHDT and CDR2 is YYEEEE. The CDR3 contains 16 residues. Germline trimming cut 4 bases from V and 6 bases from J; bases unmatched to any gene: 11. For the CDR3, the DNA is TGTGCCAGCAGCCTCGCGGGGACTAGCGGGTTTGGCGAGCAGTACTTC. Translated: CASSLAGTSGFGEQYF.

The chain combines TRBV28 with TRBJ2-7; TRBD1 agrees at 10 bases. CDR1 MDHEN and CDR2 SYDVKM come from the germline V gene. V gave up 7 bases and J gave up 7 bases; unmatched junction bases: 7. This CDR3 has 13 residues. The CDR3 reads CASKGQGRWEQYF. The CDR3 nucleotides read TGTGCCAGCAAGGGACAGGGGCGTTGGGAGCAGTACTTC.

DNA for the CDR3: TGTGCCAGCAGAACCCCGGTCAGTGAGGTTGCCTACGAGCAGTACTTC. This codes for CASRTPVSEVAYEQYF. The chain links TRBV27 to TRBJ2-7, with D uncertain. CDR1 MNHEY and CDR2 SMNVEV come from the germline V gene (reference sequence). Trimming shortened V by 6 bases and J by 2 bases, and 20 bases separated the two germline ends. This CDR3 has 16 amino acids.

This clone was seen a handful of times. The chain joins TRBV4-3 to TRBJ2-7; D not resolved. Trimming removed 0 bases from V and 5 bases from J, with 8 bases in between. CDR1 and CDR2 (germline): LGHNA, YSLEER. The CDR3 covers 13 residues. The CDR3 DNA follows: TGCGCCAGCAGCCAAGATTCGAGAGACGAGCAGTACTTC. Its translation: CASSQDSRDEQYF.

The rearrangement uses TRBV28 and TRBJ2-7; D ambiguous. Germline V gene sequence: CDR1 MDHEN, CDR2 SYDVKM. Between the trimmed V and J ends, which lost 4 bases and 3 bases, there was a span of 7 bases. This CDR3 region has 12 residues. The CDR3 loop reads CASSSNGYEQYF. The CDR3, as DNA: TGTGCCAGCAGTTCCAACGGCTACGAGCAGTACTTC. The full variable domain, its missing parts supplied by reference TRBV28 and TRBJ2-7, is DVKVTQSSRYLVKRTGEKVFLECVQDMDHENMFWYRQDPGLGLRLIYFSYDVKMKEKGDIPEGYSVSREKKERFSLILESASTNQTSMYLCASSSNGYEQYFGPGTRLTVT.

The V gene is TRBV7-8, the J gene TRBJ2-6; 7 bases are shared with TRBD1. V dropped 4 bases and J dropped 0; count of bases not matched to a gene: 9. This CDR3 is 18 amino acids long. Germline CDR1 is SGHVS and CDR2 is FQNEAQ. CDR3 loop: CASSSAGTALSGANVLTF. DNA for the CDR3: TGTGCCAGCAGCTCTGCCGGGACAGCGCTCTCTGGGGCCAACGTCCTGACTTTC.

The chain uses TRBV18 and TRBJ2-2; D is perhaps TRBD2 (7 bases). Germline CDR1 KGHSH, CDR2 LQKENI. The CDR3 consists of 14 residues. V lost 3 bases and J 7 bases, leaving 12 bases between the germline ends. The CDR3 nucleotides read TGTGCCAGCTCACCCAACAGGGAGGGCGGGGAGCTGTTTTTT. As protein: CASSPNREGGELFF.

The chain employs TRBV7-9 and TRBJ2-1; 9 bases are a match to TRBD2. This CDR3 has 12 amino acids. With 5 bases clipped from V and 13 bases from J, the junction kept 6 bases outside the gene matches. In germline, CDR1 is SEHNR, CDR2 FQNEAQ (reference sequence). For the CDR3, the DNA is TGTGCCAGCAGCCTACAGCGGGAGGCTCAGTTCTTC. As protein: CASSLQREAQFF.

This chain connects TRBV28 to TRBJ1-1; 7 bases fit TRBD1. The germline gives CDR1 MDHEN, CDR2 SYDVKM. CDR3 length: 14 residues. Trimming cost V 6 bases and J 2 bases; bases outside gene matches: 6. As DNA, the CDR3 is TGTGCCAGCAGGGCCGGGACAGTAAACACTGAAGCTTTCTTT. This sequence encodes CASRAGTVNTEAFF.

The CDR3, as DNA: TGCGCCAGCAGTGGGCAGGCTAACTATGGCTACACCTTC. Its protein is CASSGQANYGYTF. The chain recombines TRBV10-1 with TRBJ1-2; unclear D gene. Per the germline V gene, CDR1 is WNHNN and CDR2 is SYGVQD (reference sequence). V shed 4 bases and J shed 0 bases, with 6 bases lying between them. The CDR3 has 13 residues.

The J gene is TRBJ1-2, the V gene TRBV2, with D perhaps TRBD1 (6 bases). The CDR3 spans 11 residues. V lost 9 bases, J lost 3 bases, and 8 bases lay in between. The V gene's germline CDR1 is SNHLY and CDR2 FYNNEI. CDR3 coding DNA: TGTGCCAGTGGGGGCGACTATGGCTACACCTTC. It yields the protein CASGGDYGYTF.

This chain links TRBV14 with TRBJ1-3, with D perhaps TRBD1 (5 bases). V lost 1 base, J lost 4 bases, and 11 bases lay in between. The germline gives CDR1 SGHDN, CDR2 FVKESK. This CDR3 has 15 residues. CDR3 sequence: CASSQALGPGNTIYF. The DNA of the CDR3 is TGTGCCAGCAGCCAAGCATTGGGGCCCGGAAACACCATATATTTT.

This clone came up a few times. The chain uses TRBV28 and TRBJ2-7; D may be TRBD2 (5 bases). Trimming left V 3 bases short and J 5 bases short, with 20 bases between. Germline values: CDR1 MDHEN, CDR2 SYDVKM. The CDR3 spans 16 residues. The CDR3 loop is CASSLSQAVRTDEQYF. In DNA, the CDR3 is TGTGCCAGCAGTTTGAGTCAAGCGGTGAGAACGGACGAGCAGTACTTC.

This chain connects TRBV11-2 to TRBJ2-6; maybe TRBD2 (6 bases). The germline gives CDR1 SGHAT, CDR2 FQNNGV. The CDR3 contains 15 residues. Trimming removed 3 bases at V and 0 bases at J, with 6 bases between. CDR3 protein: CASSFGSSGANVLTF. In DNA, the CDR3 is TGTGCCAGCAGCTTCGGGAGCTCTGGGGCCAACGTCCTGACTTTC.

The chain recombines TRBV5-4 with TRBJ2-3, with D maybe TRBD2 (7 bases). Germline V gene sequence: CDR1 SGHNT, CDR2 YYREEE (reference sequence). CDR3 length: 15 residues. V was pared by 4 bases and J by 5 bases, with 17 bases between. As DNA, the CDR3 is TGTGCCAGCAGCCCCAAAGACGGGGGGCGAGATACGCAGTATTTT. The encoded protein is CASSPKDGGRDTQYF.

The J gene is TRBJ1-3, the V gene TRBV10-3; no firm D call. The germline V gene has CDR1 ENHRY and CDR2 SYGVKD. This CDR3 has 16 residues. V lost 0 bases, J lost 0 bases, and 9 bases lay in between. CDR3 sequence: CAISESPSRSGNTIYF. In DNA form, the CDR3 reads TGTGCCATCAGTGAGTCCCCGTCCCGCTCTGGAAACACCATATATTTT.

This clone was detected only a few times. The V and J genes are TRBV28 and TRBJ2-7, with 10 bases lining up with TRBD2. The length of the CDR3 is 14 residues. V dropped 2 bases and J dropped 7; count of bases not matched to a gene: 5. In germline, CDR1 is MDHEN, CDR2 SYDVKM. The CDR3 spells CASSLVLAGTEQYF. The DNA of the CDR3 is TGTGCCAGCAGTTTAGTACTAGCGGGGACTGAGCAGTACTTC.

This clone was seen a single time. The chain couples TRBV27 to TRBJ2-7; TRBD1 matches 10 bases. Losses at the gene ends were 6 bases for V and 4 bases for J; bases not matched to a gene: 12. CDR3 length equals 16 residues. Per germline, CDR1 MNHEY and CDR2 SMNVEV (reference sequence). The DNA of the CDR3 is TGTGCCAGCAGCACACCCTCCCGGGACAGGGGATACGAGCAGTACTTC. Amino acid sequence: CASSTPSRDRGYEQYF.

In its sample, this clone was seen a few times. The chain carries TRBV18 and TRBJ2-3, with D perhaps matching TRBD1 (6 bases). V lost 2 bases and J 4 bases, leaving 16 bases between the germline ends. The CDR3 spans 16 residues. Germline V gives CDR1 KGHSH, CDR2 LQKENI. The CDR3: CASSPRVNRQADTQYF. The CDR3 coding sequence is TGTGCCAGCTCACCAAGGGTTAACAGACAGGCAGATACGCAGTATTTT.

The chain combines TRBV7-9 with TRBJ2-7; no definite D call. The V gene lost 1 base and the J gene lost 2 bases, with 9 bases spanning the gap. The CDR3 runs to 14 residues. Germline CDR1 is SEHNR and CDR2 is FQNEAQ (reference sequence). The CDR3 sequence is CASSLERSTYEQYF. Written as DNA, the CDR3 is TGTGCCAGCAGCTTAGAGCGTTCTACCTACGAGCAGTACTTC.

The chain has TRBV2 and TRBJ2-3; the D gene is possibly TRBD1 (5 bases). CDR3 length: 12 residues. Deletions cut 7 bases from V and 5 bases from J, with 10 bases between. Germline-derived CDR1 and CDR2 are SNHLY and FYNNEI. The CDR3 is CASMKGIDTQYF. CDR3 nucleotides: TGTGCCAGCATGAAGGGGATAGATACGCAGTATTTT.